A single sample is the source of the 17 T cell receptor beta chains below, sequenced in a study of OX40 agonist ivuxolimab in advanced cancers. Method: immunoSEQ multiplex PCR; TCRdb's copy keeps in-frame clones and lacks some. The sample lists about 28,000 clones; less than 90% were seen once. The specimen was CD4+ or CD8+ T cells sorted from blood, collected in a trial of the OX40 agonist ivuxolimab. Receptors were obtained from an adult with an advanced solid tumor such as melanoma, head and neck, liver or kidney cancer.

The chain carries TRBV7-9 and TRBJ1-4, with D unclear. Germline assignment: CDR1 SEHNR and CDR2 FQNEAQ (reference sequence). This CDR3 region has 13 residues. The germline V and J ends were trimmed by 5 bases and 3 bases, with 7 bases remaining between them. CDR3: CASSKDANEKLFF. The DNA for the CDR3 is TGTGCCAGCAGCAAGGACGCTAATGAAAAACTGTTTTTT.

The chain couples TRBV11-2 to TRBJ2-1, with 9 bases that match TRBD1. The germline gives CDR1 SGHAT, CDR2 FQNNGV. The J segment lost 5 bases and the V segment lost 3 bases, leaving 8 bases of the junction unmatched. The CDR3 contains 16 residues. CDR3 residues: CASSFPPGQGNNEQFF. DNA of the CDR3: TGTGCCAGCAGCTTTCCCCCGGGACAGGGAAACAATGAGCAGTTCTTC. The full variable domain, with the rest looked up from reference TRBV11-2 and TRBJ2-1, is EAGVAQSPRYKIIEKRQSVAFWCNPISGHATLYWYQQILGQGPKLLIQFQNNGVVDDSQLPKDRFSAERLKGVDSTLKIQPAKLEDSAVYLCASSFPPGQGNNEQFFGPGTRLTVL.

The chain links TRBV7-9 to TRBJ2-7, with D possibly being TRBD1 (6 bases). This CDR3 is built from 12 residues. Trimming pared 5 bases from V and 4 bases from J, leaving 9 bases between. Germline V lookup: CDR1 SEHNR, CDR2 FQNEAQ (reference sequence). The CDR3 sequence is CASSLGQYEQYF. The CDR3 DNA sequence: TGTGCCAGCAGCCTCGGACAGTACGAGCAGTACTTC.

This rearrangement joins TRBV4-1 to TRBJ2-1; unclear D gene. Trimming removed 3 bases from V and 9 bases from J, with 6 bases in between. Germline-derived CDR1 and CDR2 are MGHRA and YSYEKL. The CDR3 spans 11 residues. The CDR3 nucleotides are TGCGCCAGCAGCCATTTCGGTGAGCAGTTCTTC. This sequence encodes CASSHFGEQFF.

The gene calls are TRBV28 and TRBJ1-2; 8 bases are a match to TRBD1. This CDR3 has 13 residues. J gave up 8 bases and V 4 bases, and 6 bases lay outside the gene matches. The V gene's germline CDR1 is MDHEN and CDR2 SYDVKM. The CDR3 loop reads CASSWTGPEGYTF. The CDR3 bases are TGTGCCAGCAGTTGGACAGGGCCTGAAGGCTACACCTTC.

The chain couples TRBV7-9 to TRBJ2-5; 8 bases align to TRBD1. The CDR3 sequence is 14 residues long. Germline V gene data show CDR1 as SEHNR and CDR2 as FQNEAQ (reference sequence). J lost 4 bases, V lost 5 bases, and 6 bases had no gene match. The CDR3 bases are TGTGCCAGCAGCCCGAAGGACAGGGCAGAGACCCAGTACTTC. Translated, it gives CASSPKDRAETQYF.

This rearrangement joins TRBV29-1 to TRBJ1-1; unclear D gene. V was shortened by 3 bases and J by 6 bases, with 8 bases between the two germline ends. There are 11 residues in the CDR3. CDR1 and CDR2 from the germline V gene are SQVTM and ANQGSEA. The DNA for the CDR3 is TGCAGCGTTGAGCGCCTAGCTGAAGCTTTCTTT. Amino acids: CSVERLAEAFF.

The rearrangement uses TRBV29-1 and TRBJ2-4; 7 nucleotides agree with TRBD1. Germline V gene lookup returns CDR1 SQVTM and CDR2 ANQGSEA. The CDR3 extends over 17 amino acids. After removal of 7 bases from V and 0 bases from J, the junction contained 15 bases not matched to a gene. The CDR3 sequence is CSAGPGTVDVAKNIQYF. The CDR3 nucleotides are TGCAGCGCTGGACCCGGGACAGTCGATGTAGCCAAAAACATTCAGTACTTC.

This clone is medium-sized. The chain carries TRBV28 and TRBJ2-7; D gene uncertain. Germline V gene sequence: CDR1 MDHEN, CDR2 SYDVKM. The V end was cut by 2 bases, the J end by 0 bases, with 11 bases between. This CDR3 has 15 residues. The CDR3 nucleotides are TGTGCCAGCAGTTTACAAGGTCACACCTCCTACGAGCAGTACTTC. Its protein product is CASSLQGHTSYEQYF. Supplemented by reference TRBV28 and TRBJ2-7, the full variable domain reads DVKVTQSSRYLVKRTGEKVFLECVQDMDHENMFWYRQDPGLGLRLIYFSYDVKMKEKGDIPEGYSVSREKKERFSLILESASTNQTSMYLCASSLQGHTSYEQYFGPGTRLTVT.

The CDR3 region is CASSLSPSGDYEQFF. The CDR3 DNA reads as TGTGCCAGCAGCCTATCCCCGAGCGGGGATTATGAGCAGTTCTTC. The V call is TRBV7-9, the J call TRBJ2-1; 7 bases agree with TRBD2. Germline CDR1 is SEHNR and CDR2 is FQNEAQ (reference sequence). Losses at the gene ends were 5 bases for V and 8 bases for J; bases not matched to a gene: 12. The CDR3 runs to 15 residues.

CDR3 sequence: CASSLPIREGREQYF. DNA of the CDR3: TGTGCCAGCAGTCTCCCAATTAGGGAGGGTAGGGAGCAGTACTTC. The chain carries TRBV28 and TRBJ2-7; TRBD2 aligns across 7 bases. CDR1 is MDHEN and CDR2 is SYDVKM in the germline V gene. This CDR3 contains 15 residues. V lost 5 bases to trimming and J lost 7 bases; unmatched junction nucleotides: 14. The whole variable domain, filled in from reference TRBV28 and TRBJ2-7, reads DVKVTQSSRYLVKRTGEKVFLECVQDMDHENMFWYRQDPGLGLRLIYFSYDVKMKEKGDIPEGYSVSREKKERFSLILESASTNQTSMYLCASSLPIREGREQYFGPGTRLTVT.

This rearrangement joins TRBV9 to TRBJ2-1, with TRBD2 matching over 12 bases. Germline CDR1 and CDR2: SGDLS and YYNGEE. The CDR3 loop spans 17 amino acids. With 3 bases clipped from V and 3 bases from J, the junction kept 7 bases outside the gene matches. CDR3 DNA sequence: TGTGCCAGCAGCGCAGCGACTAGCGGGGGATTCTACAATGAGCAGTTCTTC. Translated: CASSAATSGGFYNEQFF.

This clone has a single count. The chain joins TRBV29-1 to TRBJ2-7, with D perhaps TRBD2 (6 bases). The V gene lost 3 bases and the J gene lost 3 bases, with 12 bases spanning the gap. This CDR3 is 13 amino acids long. Germline assignment: CDR1 SQVTM and CDR2 ANQGSEA. This CDR3 reads CSVEGTDYYEQYF. The CDR3 nucleotides read TGCAGCGTTGAGGGGACGGACTACTACGAGCAGTACTTC.

This rearrangement joins TRBV4-2 to TRBJ2-3; 13 nucleotides align to TRBD2. CDR3 length: 16 residues. V dropped 2 bases and J dropped 2; count of bases not matched to a gene: 1. Germline CDR1 LGHNA, CDR2 YNFKEQ. The CDR3 nucleotides read TGTGCCAGCAGCCAAACTAGCGGGGGGGCCACAGATACGCAGTATTTT. It encodes CASSQTSGGATDTQYF.

The genes are TRBV28 and TRBJ2-7; D might be TRBD1 or TRBD2, each matching 5 bases. In germline, CDR1 is MDHEN, CDR2 SYDVKM. V lost 1 base and J 2 bases, leaving 9 bases between the germline ends. The CDR3 totals 14 residues. The CDR3 DNA reads TGTGCCAGCAGTTTATCGGGGCAGGCCTACGAGCAGTACTTC. Translation gives CASSLSGQAYEQYF.

This clone is a singleton in its sample. CDR3 protein: CASMRGTEAFF. CDR3 bases: TGTGCCAGCATGAGAGGCACTGAAGCTTTCTTT. The rearrangement joins TRBV6-6 to TRBJ1-1; D unresolved. Per the germline V gene, CDR1 is MNHNY and CDR2 is SVGAGI (reference sequence). Trimming took off 7 bases at V and 4 bases at J, with 7 bases between the two ends. This CDR3 is built from 11 residues.

The chain carries TRBV11-3 and TRBJ2-2; no firm D call. Germline V gene data show CDR1 as SGHNT and CDR2 as YENEEA. Trimming shortened V by 5 bases and J by 1 base, and 8 bases separated the two germline ends. This CDR3 spans 14 amino acids. In nucleotides, the CDR3 is TGTGCCAGCAGCGTGAGACAGAACACCGGGGAGCTGTTTTTT. This codes for CASSVRQNTGELFF. The whole variable domain, filled in from reference TRBV11-3 and TRBJ2-2, reads EAGVVQSPRYKIIEKKQPVAFWCNPISGHNTLYWYLQNLGQGPELLIRYENEEAVDDSQLPKDRFSAERLKGVDSTLKIQPAELGDSAVYLCASSVRQNTGELFFGEGSRLTVL.